The entry below gives a single T cell receptor (beta chain) sequence along with its context. The antigen is undetermined. Sequencing was performed with immunoSEQ multiplex PCR; in TCRdb, only in-frame clones are kept and a portion is missing. The table shows 65,000 or so clones, with around 76% occurring only once. Trimming at V came to 4 bases and at J to 7 bases, leaving 4 bases not matched to a gene. This CDR3 spans 13 amino acids. Germline values: CDR1 SGHRS, CDR2 YFSETQ. Expansion with viral peptide pools was applied to antigen-specific CD4+ T cells by the ViraFEST assay prior to sequencing. Investigators separated out CD4+ T cells once less than 11 days of culture had passed. In the vaccine recipients, nucleocapsid antibodies were negative and there was no prior SARS-CoV-2 infection. In the cultures, half the medium was exchanged for IL-2 medium on days 3 and 7. This record comes from a study of vaccination effects on CD4 cells after COVID-19.

Study results and caveats: Marked clonal contraction was seen in infection- and vaccine-induced clones late after vaccination.

The material was CD4+ T cells from PBMCs cultured with HCoV-NL63 spike peptides, obtained before COVID-19 vaccination. The sequence was collected from a human donor who received a COVID-19 vaccine. The genes are TRBV5-1 and TRBJ1-5; 8 bases agree with TRBD1. The CDR3 here is CASSRNRGQPQHF. Written as DNA, the CDR3 is TGCGCCAGCAGCCGAAACAGGGGGCAGCCCCAGCATTTT.